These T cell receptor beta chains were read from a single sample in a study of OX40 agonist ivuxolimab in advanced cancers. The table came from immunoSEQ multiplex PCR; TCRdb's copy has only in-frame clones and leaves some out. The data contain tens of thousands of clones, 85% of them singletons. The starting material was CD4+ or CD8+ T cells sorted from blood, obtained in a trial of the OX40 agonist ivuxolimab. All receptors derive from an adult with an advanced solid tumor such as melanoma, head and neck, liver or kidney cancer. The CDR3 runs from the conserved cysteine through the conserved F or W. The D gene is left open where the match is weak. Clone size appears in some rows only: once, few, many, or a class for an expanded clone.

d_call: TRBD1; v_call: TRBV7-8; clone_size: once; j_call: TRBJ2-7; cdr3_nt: TGTGCCAGCAGCTTAAGAGGGACAGGGGGGTCCTACGAGCAGTACTTC; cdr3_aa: CASSLRGTGGSYEQYF
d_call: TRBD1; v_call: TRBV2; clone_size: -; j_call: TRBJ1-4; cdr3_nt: TGTGCCAGCAGTGCCCTGACAGGGTTGAATGAAAAACTGTTTTTT; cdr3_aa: CASSALTGLNEKLFF
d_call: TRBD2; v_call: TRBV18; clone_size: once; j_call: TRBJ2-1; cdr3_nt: TGTGCCAGCTCTCCCGGGACTAGCGCGTACAATGAGCAGTTCTTC; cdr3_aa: CASSPGTSAYNEQFF
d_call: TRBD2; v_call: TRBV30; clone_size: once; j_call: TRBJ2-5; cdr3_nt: TGTGCCTGGAGGGGACTAGCAGAAGAGACCCAGTACTTC; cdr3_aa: CAWRGLAEETQYF
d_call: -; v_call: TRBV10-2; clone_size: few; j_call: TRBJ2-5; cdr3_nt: TGCGCCAGCTCCCCCGGACAAGAGACCCAGTACTTC; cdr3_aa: CASSPGQETQYF
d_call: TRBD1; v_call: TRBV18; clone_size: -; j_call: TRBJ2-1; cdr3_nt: TGTGCCAGCTCACCTAAGACAGGGTTGGACAATGAGCAGTTCTTC; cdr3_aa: CASSPKTGLDNEQFF
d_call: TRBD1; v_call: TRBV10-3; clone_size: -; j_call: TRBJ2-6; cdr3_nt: TGTGCCACCCGACAGGGGGCGGTTGGGGCCAACGTCCTGACTTTC; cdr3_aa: CATRQGAVGANVLTF
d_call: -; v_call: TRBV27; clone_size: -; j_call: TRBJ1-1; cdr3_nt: TGTGCCAGCAGCCTCCACCAGAAGACGGCATTGAACACTGAAGCTTTCTTT; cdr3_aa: CASSLHQKTALNTEAFF
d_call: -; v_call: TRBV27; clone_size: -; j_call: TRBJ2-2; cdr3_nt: TGTGCCAGCAGTTTTCGAATGATAAAAGGGGCCGGAAGCTTAAACACCGGGGAGCTGTTTTTT; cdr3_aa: CASSFRMIKGAGSLNTGELFF
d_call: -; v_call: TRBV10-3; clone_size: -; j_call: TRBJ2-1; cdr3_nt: TGTGCCATCAGGAAGGACGACAATGAGCAGTTCTTC; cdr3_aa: CAIRKDDNEQFF
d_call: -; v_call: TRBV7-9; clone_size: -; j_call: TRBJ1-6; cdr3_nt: TGTGCCAGCAGCCGGACCGGAGAGGCAGCTGTTTCACCCCTCCACTTT; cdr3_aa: CASSRTGEAAVSPLHF
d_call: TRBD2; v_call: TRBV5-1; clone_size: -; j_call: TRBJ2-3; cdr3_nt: TGCGCCAGCAGCTTGGTCGGGACTAGCGGTACAGATACGCAGTATTTT; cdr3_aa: CASSLVGTSGTDTQYF
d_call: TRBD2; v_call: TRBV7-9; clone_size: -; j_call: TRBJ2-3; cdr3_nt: TGTGCCAGCAGCCTCCGGACTAGCGGGAGGAGAGATACGCAGTATTTT; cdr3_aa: CASSLRTSGRRDTQYF
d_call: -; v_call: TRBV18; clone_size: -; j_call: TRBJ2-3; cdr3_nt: TGTGCCAGCTCGCCTGGACAGACCACAGATACGCAGTATTTT; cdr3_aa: CASSPGQTTDTQYF
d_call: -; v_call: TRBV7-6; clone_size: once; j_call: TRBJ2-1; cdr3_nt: TGTGCCAGCAGCTTAGGTGCTCCAACCTCCTACAATGAGCAGTTCTTC; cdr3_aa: CASSLGAPTSYNEQFF
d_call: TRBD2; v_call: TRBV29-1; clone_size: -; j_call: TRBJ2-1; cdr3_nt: TGCAGCGTGGCCTGGACTAGCGGGAGGTCCAATGAGCAGTTCTTC; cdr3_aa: CSVAWTSGRSNEQFF
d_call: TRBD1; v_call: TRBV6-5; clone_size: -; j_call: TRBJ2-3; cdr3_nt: TGTGCCAGCACTGGACCGGGACAGGGGACAGATACGCAGTATTTT; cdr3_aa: CASTGPGQGTDTQYF
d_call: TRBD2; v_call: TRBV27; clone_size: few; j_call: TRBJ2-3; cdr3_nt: TGTGCCAGCGGAAAGTATTTAGCGGGGTACACAGATACGCAGTATTTT; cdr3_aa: CASGKYLAGYTDTQYF
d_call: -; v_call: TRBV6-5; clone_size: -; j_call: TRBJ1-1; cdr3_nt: TGTGCCAGCAGCCTAGACAAGAACACTGAAGCTTTCTTT; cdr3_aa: CASSLDKNTEAFF
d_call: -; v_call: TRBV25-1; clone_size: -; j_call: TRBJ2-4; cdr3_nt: TGTGCCAGCAGTATCCGGACGGGAACAAGGTTCGACAAAAACATTCAGTACTTC; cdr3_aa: CASSIRTGTRFDKNIQYF
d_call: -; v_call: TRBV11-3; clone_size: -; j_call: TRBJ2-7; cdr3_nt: TGTGCCAGCAGCTTAGTGGGGACGGCCGACTACGAGCAGTACTTC; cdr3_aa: CASSLVGTADYEQYF
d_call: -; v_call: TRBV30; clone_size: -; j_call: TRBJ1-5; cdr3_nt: TGTGCTGCCAGTCTGGGCGGTCAGCCCCAGCATTTT; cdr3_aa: CAASLGGQPQHF
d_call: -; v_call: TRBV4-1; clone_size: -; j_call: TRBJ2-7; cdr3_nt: TGCGCCAGCAGCCAAGAATTGACAGTGTCCTACGAGCAGTACTTC; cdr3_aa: CASSQELTVSYEQYF
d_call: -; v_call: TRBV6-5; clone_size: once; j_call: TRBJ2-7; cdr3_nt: TGTGCCAGCAGCCGGGACTTTAGAGGTTACGAGCAGTACTTC; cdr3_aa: CASSRDFRGYEQYF
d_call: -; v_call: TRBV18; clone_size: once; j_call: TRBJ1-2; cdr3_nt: TGTGCCAGCTCACCACCACCGGGGGGCTATGGCTACACCTTC; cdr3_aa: CASSPPPGGYGYTF
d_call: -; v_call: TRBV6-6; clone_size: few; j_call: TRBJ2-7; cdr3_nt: TGTGCCAGCACTCCCCGGAGGGGGGCTTCCCGGCAGGAGCAGTACTTC; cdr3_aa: CASTPRRGASRQEQYF
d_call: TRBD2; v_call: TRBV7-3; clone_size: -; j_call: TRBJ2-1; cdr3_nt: TGTGCCAGCAGCTTAACTCGGGAGGGCCCCTACAATGAGCAGTTCTTC; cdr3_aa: CASSLTREGPYNEQFF
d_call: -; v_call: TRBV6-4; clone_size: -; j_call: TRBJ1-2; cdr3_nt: TGTGCCAGCAGTGTTCGGGGGGGGCAGCCCTATGGCTACACCTTC; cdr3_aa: CASSVRGGQPYGYTF
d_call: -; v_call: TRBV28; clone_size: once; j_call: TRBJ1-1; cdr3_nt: TGTGCCAGCAGGGTGGCGAACACTGAAGCTTTCTTT; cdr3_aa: CASRVANTEAFF
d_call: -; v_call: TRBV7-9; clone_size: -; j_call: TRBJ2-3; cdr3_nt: TGTGCCAGCAGCAGGCCCGGGGTGGCAGATACGCAGTATTTT; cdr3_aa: CASSRPGVADTQYF
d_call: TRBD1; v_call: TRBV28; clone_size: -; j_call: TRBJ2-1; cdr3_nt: TGTGCCAGCAGTTTGGGCCGGGACAGGGTCTACAATGAGCAGTTCTTC; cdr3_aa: CASSLGRDRVYNEQFF
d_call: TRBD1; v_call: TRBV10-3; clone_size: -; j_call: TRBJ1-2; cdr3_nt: TGTGCCATCAGTGAACAGGACAGGAGGCAAACCTTC; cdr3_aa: CAISEQDRRQTF
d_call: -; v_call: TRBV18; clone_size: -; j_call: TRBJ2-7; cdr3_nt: TGTGCCAGCTCACCCGCGACAGGTCTCTACTACGAGCAGTACTTC; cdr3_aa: CASSPATGLYYEQYF
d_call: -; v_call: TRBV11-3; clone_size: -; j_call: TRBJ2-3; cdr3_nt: TGTGCCAGCAGCTTAGTACGGGAGTCAGATACGCAGTATTTT; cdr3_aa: CASSLVRESDTQYF
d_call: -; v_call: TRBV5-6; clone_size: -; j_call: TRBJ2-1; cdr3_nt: TGTGCCAGCAGCTTGGCCGCTAGATCCGATGAGCAGTTCTTC; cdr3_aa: CASSLAARSDEQFF
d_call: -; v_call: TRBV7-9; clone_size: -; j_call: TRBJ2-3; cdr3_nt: TGTGCCAGCACCAAGACAGATACGCAGTATTTT; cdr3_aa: CASTKTDTQYF
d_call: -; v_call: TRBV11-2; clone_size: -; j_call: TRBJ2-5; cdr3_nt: TGTGCCAGCAGGGGGGGATCCGGGACAGAGTACTTGGAGACCCAGTACTTC; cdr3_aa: CASRGGSGTEYLETQYF
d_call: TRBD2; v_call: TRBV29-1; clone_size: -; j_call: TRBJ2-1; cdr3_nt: TGCAGCGGAGGCAGGCTAGCGGGGGCCTCCTACAATGAGCAGTTCTTC; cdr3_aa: CSGGRLAGASYNEQFF
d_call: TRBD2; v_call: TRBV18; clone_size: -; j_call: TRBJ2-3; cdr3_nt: TGTGCCAGCTCACCTCCGGGACTAGCGTTAGATACGCAGTATTTT; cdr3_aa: CASSPPGLALDTQYF
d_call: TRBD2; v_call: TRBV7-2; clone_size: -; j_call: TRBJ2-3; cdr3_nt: TGTGCCAGCAGCTTAGACGCGGGAGGTTCCACAGATACGCAGTATTTT; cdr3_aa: CASSLDAGGSTDTQYF
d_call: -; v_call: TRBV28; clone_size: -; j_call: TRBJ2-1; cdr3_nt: TGTGCCAGCAGTTTATCAGGGGAAGAGCAGTTCTTC; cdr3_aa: CASSLSGEEQFF
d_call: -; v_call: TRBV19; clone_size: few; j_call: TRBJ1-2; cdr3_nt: TGTGCCAGTAGCACCAACTATGGCTACACCTTC; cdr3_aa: CASSTNYGYTF
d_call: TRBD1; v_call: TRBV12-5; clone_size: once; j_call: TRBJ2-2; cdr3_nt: TGTGCTAGTGGCCAAGGACAGGGGTGGTTAAGAACCGGGGAGCTGTTTTTT; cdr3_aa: CASGQGQGWLRTGELFF
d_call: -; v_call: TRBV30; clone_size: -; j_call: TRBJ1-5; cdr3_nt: TGTGCCTGGTCCCGGGGAGGGGGAAATCAGCCCCAGCATTTT; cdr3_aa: CAWSRGGGNQPQHF
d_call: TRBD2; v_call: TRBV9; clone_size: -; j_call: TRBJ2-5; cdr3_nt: TGTGCCAGCAGCGTAGGGGCCTTAGGCGGGAGTAGCCAAGAGACCCAGTACTTC; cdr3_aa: CASSVGALGGSSQETQYF
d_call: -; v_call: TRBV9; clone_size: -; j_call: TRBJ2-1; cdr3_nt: TGTGCCAGCAGCGTAGGAGCTCGGAATGAGCAGTTCTTC; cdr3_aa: CASSVGARNEQFF
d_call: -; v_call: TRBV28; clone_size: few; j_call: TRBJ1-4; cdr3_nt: TGTGCCAGCAGCCTTATTGGGGGAGGCGAAAAACTGTTTTTT; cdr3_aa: CASSLIGGGEKLFF
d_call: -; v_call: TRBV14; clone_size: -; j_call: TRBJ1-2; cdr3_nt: TGTGCCAGCAGCCAAGCGGGTCACTATGGCTACACCTTC; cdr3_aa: CASSQAGHYGYTF
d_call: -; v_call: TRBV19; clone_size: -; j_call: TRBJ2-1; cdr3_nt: TGTGCCAGTAGTCCGGGGGACTCCAAGGCCGATGAGCAGTTCTTC; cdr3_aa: CASSPGDSKADEQFF
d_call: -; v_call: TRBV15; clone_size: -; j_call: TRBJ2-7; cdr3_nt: TGTGCCACCAGCTGGGGTCGCGTGAGAGAGCAGTACTTC; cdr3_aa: CATSWGRVREQYF
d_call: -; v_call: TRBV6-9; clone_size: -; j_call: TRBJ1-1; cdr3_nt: TGTGCCAGCAGTTATCATGTGGACGCCAAAGACACTGAAGCTTTCTTT; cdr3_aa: CASSYHVDAKDTEAFF